A single sample is the source of the 5 T cell receptor beta chains below, sequenced in a study of blood T cell repertoires in COVID-19. Profiling relied on immunoSEQ multiplex PCR, and the TCRdb table lists in-frame clones only, not all of them. The table includes some 150,000 clones, around 83% detected once. Source material: peripheral blood. Source of these receptors: a woman aged 50 to 60 with acute or convalescent COVID-19.

The chain recombines TRBV5-1 with TRBJ2-7, with a weak D call TRBD1 (5 bases). This CDR3 comprises 14 residues. Germline-derived CDR1 and CDR2 are SGHRS and YFSETQ. Trimming pared 0 bases from V and 5 bases from J, leaving 12 bases between. CDR3 nucleotide sequence: TGCGCCAGCAGCTTGGCCCAGGGATCCCACGAGCAGTACTTC. This encodes CASSLAQGSHEQYF.

The chain uses TRBV19 and TRBJ2-7; 9 bases are shared with TRBD2. J gave up 6 bases and V 0 bases, and 6 bases lay outside the gene matches. CDR3 size: 15 residues. The germline CDR1 and CDR2 sequences are LNHDA and SQIVND (reference sequence). The DNA of the CDR3 is TGTGCCAGTAGTATAGATGGCGGGAGGGCGGCCGAGCAGTACTTC. Translating gives CASSIDGGRAAEQYF.

The CDR3, as DNA: TGCAGCGTTGAAGGAGGGGGCACTGAAGCTTTCTTT. This translates into CSVEGGGTEAFF. This sequence joins TRBV29-1 and TRBJ1-1; D possibly corresponds to TRBD1 (6 bases). The CDR3 runs to 12 residues. Germline V gives CDR1 SQVTM, CDR2 ANQGSEA. V lost 1 base and J lost 4, with 7 bases in between.

The chain links TRBV7-9 to TRBJ1-6, with no clear D. This CDR3 comprises 14 residues. V was cut by 3 bases and J by 8 bases, with 11 bases left in between. The germline V gene encodes CDR1 SEHNR and CDR2 FQNEAQ (reference sequence). The CDR3 DNA reads TGTGCCAGCAGCTTGGCGGGGTTGGATTCACCCCTCCACTTT. Its protein is CASSLAGLDSPLHF.

The gene calls are TRBV25-1 and TRBJ2-1; 14 bases agree with TRBD2. The CDR3 is made up of 15 amino acids. The junction had 3 bases not matched to a gene; V was cut back by 6 bases and J by 5 bases. The germline gives CDR1 MGHDK, CDR2 SYGVNS. The CDR3 coding sequence is TGTGCCAGCAGCTGGACTAGCGGGAGGAACAATGAGCAGTTCTTC. Protein: CASSWTSGRNNEQFF. Using reference TRBV25-1 and TRBJ2-1 for the parts outside the CDR3, the full variable domain is EADIYQTPRYLVIGTGKKITLECSQTMGHDKMYWYQQDPGMELHLIHYSYGVNSTEKGDLSSESTVSRIRTEHFPLTLESARPSHTSQYLCASSWTSGRNNEQFFGPGTRLTVL.